This T cell receptor (beta chain) was retrieved from a study of cytomegalovirus exposure and HLA in healthy donors. Study-wide points: A link between a missense DCLRE1C variant and TCR beta V- and J-gene trimming emerged from a later analysis. Within a later analysis, the majority of CMV-associated TCR beta chains appeared HLA-restricted.

J lost 15 bases, V lost 4 bases, and 12 bases had no gene match. Looked up from germline, CDR1 is LGHNA and CDR2 is YSLEER. CDR3 length: 15 residues. PCR primers comprised 60 Vbeta and 13 Jbeta primers. Assay: immunoSEQ multiplex PCR; the TCRdb copy retains only in-frame clones and omits some. The data show tens of thousands of clones, under 85% seen once. A remark on this clone: The target antigen is unknown.

The sequence came from a woman aged 40 to 50 in good health and CMV-seronegative. The rearrangement uses TRBV4-3 and TRBJ2-1, with 13 positions matching TRBD2. Sample: PBMCs. The CDR3 loop reads CASSLGGLAGESPFF. The CDR3 DNA follows: TGCGCCAGCAGCCTAGGAGGACTAGCGGGGGAGTCCCCGTTCTTC.